This T cell receptor beta chain was captured by sequencing in a study of blood T cell repertoires in COVID-19. Turning to the study itself: Both acute and convalescent COVID-19 samples were obtained from the United States, Italy and Spain.

Study members were between roughly 18 and 90 years old and lived in approximately 25 US regions. Cohorts were determined from participant-reported clinical history. The authors' processing: The authors estimated nucleated cell counts from reference gene primer amplification. Repertoires were generated with immunoSEQ multiplex PCR, while TCRdb's copy carries only in-frame clones and drops some. For V, J and clone size, that table is used; D and trimming come from the DNA. The sample comprises around 130,000 clones, about 86% of which are singletons, and 2% to 3% rests with the top ten. The source of this sequence is a middle-aged man with acute COVID-19. Sequencing input: PBMCs or T cells enriched from blood (not recorded which).

CDR3 DNA: TGTGCCTGGACGTTGAGCCACGGTCAGCCCCAGCATTTT. It is translated as CAWTLSHGQPQHF. This rearrangement joins TRBV30 to TRBJ1-5; D is undetermined. The CDR3 is 13 residues long. V was pared by 4 bases and J by 6 bases, with 13 bases between. Germline CDR1 and CDR2: GTSNPN and SVGIG (reference sequence).